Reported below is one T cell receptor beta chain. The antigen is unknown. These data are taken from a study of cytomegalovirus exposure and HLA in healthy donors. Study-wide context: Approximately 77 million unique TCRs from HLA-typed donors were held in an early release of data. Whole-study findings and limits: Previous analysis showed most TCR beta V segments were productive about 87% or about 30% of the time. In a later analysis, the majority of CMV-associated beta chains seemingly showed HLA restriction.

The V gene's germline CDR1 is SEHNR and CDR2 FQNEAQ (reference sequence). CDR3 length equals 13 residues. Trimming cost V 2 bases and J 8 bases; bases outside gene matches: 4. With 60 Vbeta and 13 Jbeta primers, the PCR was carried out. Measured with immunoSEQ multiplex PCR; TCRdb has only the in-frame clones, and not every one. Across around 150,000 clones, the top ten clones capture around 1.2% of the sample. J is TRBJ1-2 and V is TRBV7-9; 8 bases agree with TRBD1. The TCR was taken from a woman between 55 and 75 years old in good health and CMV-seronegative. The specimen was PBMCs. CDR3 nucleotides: TGTGCCAGCAGCTTACAGGGGGCGAGGGGCTACACCTTC. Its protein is CASSLQGARGYTF.